Described below is a single TCR beta chain sequence and its context. Its antigen is as yet unknown. This sample stems from a study of CXCR3-negative and CXCR3-positive naive CD8 T cells. Notes on the study in general: For CXCR3-positive naive cells, TRB CDR3s were more hydrophobic than those of CXCR3-negative naive cells.

This CDR3 is 16 amino acids long. The germline gives CDR1 SQVTM, CDR2 ANQGSEA. cDNA libraries for TRB were generated by 5' RACE incorporating UMI labels. TCRdb reprocessed the 5' RACE reads; each CDR3 protein has one entry and no DNA is given. The table gives over 55,000 distinct CDR3 sequences; the top ten clones make up around 5% of it. This receptor was obtained from a human donor in good health. Some clones in this sample may be carry-over from other donors' samples. The chain combines TRBV29-1 with TRBJ1-1; the D gene TCRdb calls, TRBD1, cannot be checked with no DNA. Sequenced: naive CXCR3+ CD8+ T cells from blood. Subset of the sample: CD45RO-CCR7+CD27+CD95- naive CD8+ T cells expressing CXCR3 (TNR3+). The CDR3 reads CSARIVGTGGWTEAFF. Complete variable domain (other parts from reference TRBV29-1 and TRBJ1-1): SAVISQKPSRDICQRGTSLTIQCQVDSQVTMMFWYRQQPGQSLTLIATANQGSEATYESGFVIDKFPISRPNLTFSTLTVSNMSPEDSSIYLCSARIVGTGGWTEAFFGQGTRLTVV.